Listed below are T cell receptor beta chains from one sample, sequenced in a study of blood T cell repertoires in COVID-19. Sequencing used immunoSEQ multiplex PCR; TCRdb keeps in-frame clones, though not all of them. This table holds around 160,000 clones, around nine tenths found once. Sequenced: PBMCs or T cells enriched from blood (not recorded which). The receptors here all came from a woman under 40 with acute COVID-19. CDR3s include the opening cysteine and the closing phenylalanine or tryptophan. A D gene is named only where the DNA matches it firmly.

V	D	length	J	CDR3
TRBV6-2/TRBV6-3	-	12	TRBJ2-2	CASSSPGGELFF
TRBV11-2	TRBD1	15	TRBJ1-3	CASSPYRDRGNTIYF
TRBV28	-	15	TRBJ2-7	CASSLTGAPPYEQYF
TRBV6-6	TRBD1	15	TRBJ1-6	CASRPTGGAGSPLHF
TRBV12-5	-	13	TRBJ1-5	CASGLGLNQPQHF
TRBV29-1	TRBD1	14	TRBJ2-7	CSVGQGTSSYEQYF
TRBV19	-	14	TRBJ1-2	CASRQQGGNYGYTF
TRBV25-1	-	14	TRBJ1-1	CASSDFGRSTEAFF
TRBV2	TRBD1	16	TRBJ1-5	CASSAVPGQGNQPQHF
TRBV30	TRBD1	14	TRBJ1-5	CAWGQTGGYQPQHF
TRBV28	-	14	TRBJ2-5	CASRTQGLGETQYF
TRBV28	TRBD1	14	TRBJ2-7	CASRGTESSYEQYF
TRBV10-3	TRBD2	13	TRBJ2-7	CAISVREAGEQYF
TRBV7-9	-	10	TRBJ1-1	CASSLQKAFF
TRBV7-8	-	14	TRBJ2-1	CASSVLNTGVSPFF
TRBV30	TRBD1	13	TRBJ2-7	CAWRTTGIHEQYF
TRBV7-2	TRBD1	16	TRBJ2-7	CASSLARDRPSYEQYF
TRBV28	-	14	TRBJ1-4	CASSLGGATEKLFF
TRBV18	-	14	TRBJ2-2	CASSPPTVTGELFF
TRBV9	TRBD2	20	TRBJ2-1	CASSHPIGLAGGSSYNEQFF
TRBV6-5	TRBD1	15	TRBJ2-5	CASSWIRDSQETQYF
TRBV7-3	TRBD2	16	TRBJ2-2	CASSSGLAGGAGELFF
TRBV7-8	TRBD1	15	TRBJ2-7	CASSSHRDRNYEQYF
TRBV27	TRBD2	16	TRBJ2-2	CASSPLAGGPIGELFF
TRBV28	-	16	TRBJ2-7	CASRFTGISSSYEQYF
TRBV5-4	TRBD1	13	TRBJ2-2	CASSRQGIGELFF
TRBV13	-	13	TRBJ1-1	CASSFGAGGEAFF
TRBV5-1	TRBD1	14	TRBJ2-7	CASSADRGTYEQYF
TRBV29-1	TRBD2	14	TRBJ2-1	CSVALAGGRGEQFF
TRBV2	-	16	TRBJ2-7	CASSAPWTENTYEQYF
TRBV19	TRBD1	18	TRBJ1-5	CASSITSPTGYSNQPQHF
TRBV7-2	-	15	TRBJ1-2	CASSLPSRQHHGYTF
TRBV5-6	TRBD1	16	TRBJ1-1	CASSLGGSGGLGEAFF
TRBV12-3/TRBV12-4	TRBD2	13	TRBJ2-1	CASTSGVYNEQFF
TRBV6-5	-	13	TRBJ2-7	CAITTTATYEQYF
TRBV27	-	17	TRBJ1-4	CASSSSVGGATNEKLFF
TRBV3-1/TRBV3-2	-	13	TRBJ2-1	CASSLRTNNEQFF
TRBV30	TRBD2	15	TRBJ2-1	CAWRVTGTSYNEQFF
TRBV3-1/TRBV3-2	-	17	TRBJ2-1	CASSQDGRRDFNNEQFF
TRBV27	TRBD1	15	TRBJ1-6	CASSLSSGGGSPLHF
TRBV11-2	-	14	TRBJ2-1	CASSYGSRYNEQFF
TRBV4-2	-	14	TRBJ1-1	CASSQEGAITEAFF
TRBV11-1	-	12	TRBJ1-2	CASSLQGLGYTF
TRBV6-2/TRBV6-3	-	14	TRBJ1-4	CASSLVGSSEKLFF
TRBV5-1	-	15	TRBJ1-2	CASSLAGTLAYGYTF
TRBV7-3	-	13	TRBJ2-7	CASSPAGGYEQYF
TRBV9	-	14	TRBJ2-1	CASSVVEVYNEQFF
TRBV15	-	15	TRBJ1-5	CATSRDGTEGQPQHF
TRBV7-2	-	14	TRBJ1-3	CASSPRNSGNTIYF
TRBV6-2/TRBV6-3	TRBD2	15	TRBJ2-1	CASSDLAEQNNEQFF